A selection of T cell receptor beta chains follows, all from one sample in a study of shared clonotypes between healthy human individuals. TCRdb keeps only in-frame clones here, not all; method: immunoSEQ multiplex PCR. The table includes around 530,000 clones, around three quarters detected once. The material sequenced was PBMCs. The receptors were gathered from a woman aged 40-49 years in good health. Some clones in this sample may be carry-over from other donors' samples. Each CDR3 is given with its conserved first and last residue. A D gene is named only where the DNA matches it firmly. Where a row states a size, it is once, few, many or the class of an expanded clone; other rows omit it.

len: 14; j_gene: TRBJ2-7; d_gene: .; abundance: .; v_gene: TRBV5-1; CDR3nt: TGCGCCAGCAGCCGCGAGGGGGGGACCTACGAGCAGTACTTC; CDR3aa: CASSREGGTYEQYF
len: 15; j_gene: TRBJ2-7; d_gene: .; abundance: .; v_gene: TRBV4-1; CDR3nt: TGCGCCAGCAGCCAATTTGACAGCCTCTCCGACGAGCAGTACTTC; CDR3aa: CASSQFDSLSDEQYF
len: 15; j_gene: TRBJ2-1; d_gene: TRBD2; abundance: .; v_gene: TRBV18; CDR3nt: TGTGCCAGCTCACCCCTAGCGGGCGAATACAATGAGCAGTTCTTC; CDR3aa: CASSPLAGEYNEQFF
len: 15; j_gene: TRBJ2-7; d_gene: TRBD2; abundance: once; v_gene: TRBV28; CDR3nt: TGTGCCAGCAGTCTAACAGCGGGAGGGCCTTACGAGCAGTACTTC; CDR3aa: CASSLTAGGPYEQYF
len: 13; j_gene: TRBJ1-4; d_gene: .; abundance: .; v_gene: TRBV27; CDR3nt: TGTGCCAGCAGTTTAGGACAACGAGAAAAACTGTTTTTT; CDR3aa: CASSLGQREKLFF
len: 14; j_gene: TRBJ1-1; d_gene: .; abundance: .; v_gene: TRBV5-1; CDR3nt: TGCGCCAGCAGCTTAGGGGCCCTAGACACTGAAGCTTTCTTT; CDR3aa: CASSLGALDTEAFF
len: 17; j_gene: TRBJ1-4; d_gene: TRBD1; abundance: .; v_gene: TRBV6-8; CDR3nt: TGTGCCAGCAGCCCCGGGACAGGGGGCCGAACTAATGAAAAACTGTTTTTT; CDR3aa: CASSPGTGGRTNEKLFF
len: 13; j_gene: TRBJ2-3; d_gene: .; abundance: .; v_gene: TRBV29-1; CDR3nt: TGCAGCGTGGGAGAGGGGGGATGGGATACGCAGTATTTT; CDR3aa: CSVGEGGWDTQYF
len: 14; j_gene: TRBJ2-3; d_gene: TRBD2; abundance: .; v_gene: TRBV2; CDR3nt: TGTGCCAGCAGTGGGGCTAGCGGGAGTAATACGCAGTATTTT; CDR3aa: CASSGASGSNTQYF
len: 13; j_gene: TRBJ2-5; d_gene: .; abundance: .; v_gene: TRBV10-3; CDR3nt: TGTGCCATCAGTGAGTACGGCCGAGAGACCCAGTACTTC; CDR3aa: CAISEYGRETQYF
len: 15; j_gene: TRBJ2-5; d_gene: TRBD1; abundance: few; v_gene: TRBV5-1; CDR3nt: TGCGCCAGCAGCTTGGGGACAGGGGTCCAAGAGACCCAGTACTTC; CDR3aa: CASSLGTGVQETQYF
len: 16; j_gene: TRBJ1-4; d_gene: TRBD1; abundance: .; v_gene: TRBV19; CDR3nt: TGTGCCAGTAGTCCTGCGCCGGGACAGGTCGATGAAAAACTGTTTTTT; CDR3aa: CASSPAPGQVDEKLFF
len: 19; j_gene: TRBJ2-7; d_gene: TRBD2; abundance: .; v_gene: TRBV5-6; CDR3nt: TGTGCCAGCAGCACGCCGACTAGCGGGAGGGCGCCGGCATCCTACGAGCAGTACTTC; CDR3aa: CASSTPTSGRAPASYEQYF
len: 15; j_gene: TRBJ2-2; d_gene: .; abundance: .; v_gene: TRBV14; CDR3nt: TGTGCCAGCAGCCAAGAGTTAAGGGACACCGGGGAGCTGTTTTTT; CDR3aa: CASSQELRDTGELFF
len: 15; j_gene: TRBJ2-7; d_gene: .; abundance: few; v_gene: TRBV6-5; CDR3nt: TGTGCCAGCTGCTCTCTTCGGGGTAGCTCCTACGAGCAGTACTTC; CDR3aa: CASCSLRGSSYEQYF
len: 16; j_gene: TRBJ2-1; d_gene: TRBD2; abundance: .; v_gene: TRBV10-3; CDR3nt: TGTGCCACGACAGGGAGGACTAGCGGGAGTTCCTATGAGCAGTTCTTC; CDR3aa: CATTGRTSGSSYEQFF
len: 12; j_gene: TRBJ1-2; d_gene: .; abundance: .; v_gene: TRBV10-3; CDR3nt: TGTGCCATCAGTGAATTCCGGGCTGGCTACACCTTC; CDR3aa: CAISEFRAGYTF
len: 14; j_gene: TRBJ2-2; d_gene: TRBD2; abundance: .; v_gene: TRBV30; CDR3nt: TGTGCCTGTTCCCCGGGAGGGCCCAGCGGGGAGCTGTTTTTT; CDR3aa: CACSPGGPSGELFF
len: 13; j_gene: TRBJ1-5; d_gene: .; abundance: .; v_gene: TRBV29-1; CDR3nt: TGCAGCGTTTCCACGGGGGTTTCTCAGCCCCAGCATTTT; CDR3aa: CSVSTGVSQPQHF
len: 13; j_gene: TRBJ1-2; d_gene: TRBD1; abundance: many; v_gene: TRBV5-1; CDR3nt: TGCGCCAGCAGCTCACCGGGACAGCATGGCTACACCTTC; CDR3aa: CASSSPGQHGYTF
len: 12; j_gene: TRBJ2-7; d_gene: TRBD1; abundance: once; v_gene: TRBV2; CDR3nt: TGTGCCAGCGGGACAGGCAACTACGAGCAGTACTTC; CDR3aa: CASGTGNYEQYF
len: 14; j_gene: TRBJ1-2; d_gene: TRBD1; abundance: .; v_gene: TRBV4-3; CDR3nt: TGCGCCAGCAGCCAAAACAGGGGGTCGGATGGCTACACCTTC; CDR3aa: CASSQNRGSDGYTF
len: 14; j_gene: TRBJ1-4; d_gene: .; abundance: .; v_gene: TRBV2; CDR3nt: TGTGCCAGCAGTGTAGGGGGAACTAATGAAAAACTGTTTTTT; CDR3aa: CASSVGGTNEKLFF
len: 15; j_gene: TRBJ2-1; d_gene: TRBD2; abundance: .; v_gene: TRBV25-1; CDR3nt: TGTGCCAGCGCCACTAGCGGGAGCTCCTACAATGAGCAGTTCTTC; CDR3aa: CASATSGSSYNEQFF
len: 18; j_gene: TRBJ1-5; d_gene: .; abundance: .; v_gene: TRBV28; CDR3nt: TGTGCCAGCAGTTCGCGACGTCTAATCCGGGAGGGGAGACAGCCCCAGCATTTT; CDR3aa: CASSSRRLIREGRQPQHF
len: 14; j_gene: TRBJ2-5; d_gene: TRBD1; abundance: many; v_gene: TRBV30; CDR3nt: TGTGCCTGGGGGCCGGGACAGGGGTGGGAGACCCAGTACTTC; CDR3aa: CAWGPGQGWETQYF
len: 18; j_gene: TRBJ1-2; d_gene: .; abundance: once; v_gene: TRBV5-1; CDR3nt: TGCGCCAGCAGTATCCAGGTCGTAGGACGCGGGGACCATGGTGGCTACACCTTC; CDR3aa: CASSIQVVGRGDHGGYTF
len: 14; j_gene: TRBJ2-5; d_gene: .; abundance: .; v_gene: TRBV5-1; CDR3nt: TGCGCCAGCAGCTTCGGGACTGGGCAAGAGACCCAGTACTTC; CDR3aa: CASSFGTGQETQYF
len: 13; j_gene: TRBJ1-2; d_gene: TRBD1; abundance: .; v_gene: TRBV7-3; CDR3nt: TGTGCCAGCAGCCCTGGGACAGACTATGGCTACACCTTC; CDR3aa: CASSPGTDYGYTF
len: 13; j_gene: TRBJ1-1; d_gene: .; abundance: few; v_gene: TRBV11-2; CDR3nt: TGTGCCAGCAGCTTAGGTGGGGACACTGAAGCTTTCTTT; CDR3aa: CASSLGGDTEAFF
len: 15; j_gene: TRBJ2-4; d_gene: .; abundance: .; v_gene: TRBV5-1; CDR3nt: TGCGCCAGCAGCCCCCCCGAAGGGGCCAAAAACATTCAGTACTTC; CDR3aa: CASSPPEGAKNIQYF
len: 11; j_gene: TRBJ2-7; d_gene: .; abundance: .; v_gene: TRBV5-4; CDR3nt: TGTGCCTCGGGCCACTACGACGAGCAGTACTTC; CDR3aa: CASGHYDEQYF
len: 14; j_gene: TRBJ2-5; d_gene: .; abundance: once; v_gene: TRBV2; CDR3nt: TGTGCCAGCAGAAGCACAGGGAGCCAAGAGACCCAGTACTTC; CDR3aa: CASRSTGSQETQYF
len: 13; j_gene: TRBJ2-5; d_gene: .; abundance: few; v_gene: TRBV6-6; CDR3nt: TGTGCCAGCAGTTACGGCCTAGGAAAGACCCAGTACTTC; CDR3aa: CASSYGLGKTQYF
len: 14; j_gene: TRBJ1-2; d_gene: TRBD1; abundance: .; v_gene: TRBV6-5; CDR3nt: TGTGCCAGCGGCTCAGGGGGCGGGGGCGGATGCTACACCTTC; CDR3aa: CASGSGGGGGCYTF
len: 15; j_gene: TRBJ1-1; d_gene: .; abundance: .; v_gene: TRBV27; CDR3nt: TGTGCCAGCAGTTTTGGCGGCAGCGTGAACACTGAAGCTTTCTTT; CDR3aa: CASSFGGSVNTEAFF
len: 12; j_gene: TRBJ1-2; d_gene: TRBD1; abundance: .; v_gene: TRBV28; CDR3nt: TGTGCCAGCAGCCAGGGGGCAGAAGGCTACACCTTC; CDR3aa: CASSQGAEGYTF
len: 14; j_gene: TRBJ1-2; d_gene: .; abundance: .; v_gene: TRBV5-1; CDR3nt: TGCGCCAGCAGCTTCGGGCAGAGGACCTATGGCTACACCTTC; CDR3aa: CASSFGQRTYGYTF
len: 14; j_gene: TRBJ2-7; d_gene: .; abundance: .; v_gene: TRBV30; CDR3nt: TGTGCCTCCGTCTACAGGAACAGATGGGTCGAGCAGTACTTC; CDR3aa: CASVYRNRWVEQYF
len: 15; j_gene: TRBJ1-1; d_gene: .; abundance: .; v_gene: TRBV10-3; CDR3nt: TGTGCCATCAGTGAGACCCGGGGCGGTGGCACTGAAGCTTTCTTT; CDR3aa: CAISETRGGGTEAFF
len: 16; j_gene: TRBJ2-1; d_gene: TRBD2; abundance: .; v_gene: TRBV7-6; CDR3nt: TGTGCCAGCAGCGGAGGGGGACTAGCGGGAGAAAATGAGCAGTTCTTC; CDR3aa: CASSGGGLAGENEQFF
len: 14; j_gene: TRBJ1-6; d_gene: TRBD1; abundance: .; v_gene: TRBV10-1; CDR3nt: TGCGCCAGCAGTGACCACAGGGGGATTTCACCCCTCCACTTT; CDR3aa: CASSDHRGISPLHF
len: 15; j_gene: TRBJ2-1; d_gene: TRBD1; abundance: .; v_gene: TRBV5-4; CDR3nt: TGTGCCAGCAGCTTTAGACAGGGTGTCCACAATGAGCAGTTCTTC; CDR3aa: CASSFRQGVHNEQFF
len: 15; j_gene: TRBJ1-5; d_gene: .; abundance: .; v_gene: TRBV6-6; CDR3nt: TGTGCCAGCAGTTTCGAACAGGATAGCAATCAGCCCCAGCATTTT; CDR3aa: CASSFEQDSNQPQHF
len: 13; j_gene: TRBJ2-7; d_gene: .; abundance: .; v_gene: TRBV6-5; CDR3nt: TGTGCCAGCAGGGGCCCAGGGGGGTTCGAGCAGTACTTC; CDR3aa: CASRGPGGFEQYF
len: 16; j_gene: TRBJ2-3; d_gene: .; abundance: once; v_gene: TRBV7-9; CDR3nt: TGTGCCAGCAGCTTAACCGAGACTGGGAGCACAGATACGCAGTATTTT; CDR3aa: CASSLTETGSTDTQYF
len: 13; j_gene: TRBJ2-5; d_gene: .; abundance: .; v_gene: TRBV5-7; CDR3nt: TGTGCCAGCAGCTGGTCAGGGAGGGAGACCCAGTACTTC; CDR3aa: CASSWSGRETQYF
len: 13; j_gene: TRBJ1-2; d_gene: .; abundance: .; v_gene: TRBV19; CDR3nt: TGTGCCAGTAGACCGACAGCCTCCCATGGCTACACCTTC; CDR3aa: CASRPTASHGYTF
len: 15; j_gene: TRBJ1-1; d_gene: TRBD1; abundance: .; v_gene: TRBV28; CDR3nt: TGTGCCAGCAGTTTAAACCCGGGACAGGTCACTGAAGCTTTCTTT; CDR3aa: CASSLNPGQVTEAFF
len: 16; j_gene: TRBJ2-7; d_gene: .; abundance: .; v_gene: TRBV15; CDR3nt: TGTGCCACCAGCAGAGTCTTAGGACCGAACTCCTACGAGCAGTACTTC; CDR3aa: CATSRVLGPNSYEQYF
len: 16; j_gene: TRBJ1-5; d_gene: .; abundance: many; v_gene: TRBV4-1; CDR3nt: TGCGCCAGCAGCCAAGATCCCCCGGGAAGCAATCAGCCCCAGCATTTT; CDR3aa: CASSQDPPGSNQPQHF
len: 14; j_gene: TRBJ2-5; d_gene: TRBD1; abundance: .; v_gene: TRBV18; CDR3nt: TGTGCCAGCTCACCGGGACAGAACCAAGAGACCCAGTACTTC; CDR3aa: CASSPGQNQETQYF
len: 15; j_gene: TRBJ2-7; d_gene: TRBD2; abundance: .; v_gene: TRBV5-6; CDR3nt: TGTGCCAGCAGCTTACGACCGGGACTAGCTGCTGAGCAGTACTTC; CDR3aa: CASSLRPGLAAEQYF
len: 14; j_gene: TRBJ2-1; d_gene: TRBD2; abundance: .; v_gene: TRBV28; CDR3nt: TGTGCCAGCAGTTCGGGACTAGCGGGAGGGGTGCAGTTCTTC; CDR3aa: CASSSGLAGGVQFF
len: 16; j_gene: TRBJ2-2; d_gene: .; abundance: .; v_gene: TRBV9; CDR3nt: TGTGCCAGCAGCGTATACGGGGAGCGAAACACCGGGGAGCTGTTTTTT; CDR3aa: CASSVYGERNTGELFF
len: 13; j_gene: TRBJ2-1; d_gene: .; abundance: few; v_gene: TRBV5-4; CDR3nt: TGTGCCAGCAGCTTGGGGGGGGAGAGGGCGCAGTTCTTC; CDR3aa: CASSLGGERAQFF
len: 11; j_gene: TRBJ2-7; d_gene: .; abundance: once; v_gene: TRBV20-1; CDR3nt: TGCAGTGCCCAGGACATCTCCGAGCAGTACTTC; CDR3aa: CSAQDISEQYF
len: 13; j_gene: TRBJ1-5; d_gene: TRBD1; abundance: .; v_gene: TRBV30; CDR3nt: TGTGCCTGGAGTGGACAGGGAAATCAGCCCCAGCATTTT; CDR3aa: CAWSGQGNQPQHF
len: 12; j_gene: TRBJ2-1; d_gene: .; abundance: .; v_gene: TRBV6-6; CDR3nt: TGTGCCAGCATGGGACTGAACAATGAGCAGTTCTTC; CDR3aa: CASMGLNNEQFF
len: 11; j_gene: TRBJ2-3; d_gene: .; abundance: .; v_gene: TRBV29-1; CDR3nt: TGCAGCGGGAGAAACACAGATACGCAGTATTTT; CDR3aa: CSGRNTDTQYF